The clone carrying this T cell receptor (beta chain) has just a few counts. Its antigen is unidentified. This sample was included in a study of response to subunit inactivated influenza vaccine. Study-level results: Authors suggested each seasonal flu vaccination may recruit only limited numbers of new T cells.

TCRdb re-analysed the RT-PCR reads in MiXCR, keeping a single row per CDR3 protein. The data hold 150,000 to 200,000 distinct CDR3 sequences, with approximately 10% observed a single time. Sequences were derived from non-naive T cells sorted from PBMCs, sampled about 40 days after vaccination. The TCR was taken from a man aged 50-60 years who received an inactivated influenza vaccine.

The CDR3 bases are TGTGCCAGCAGCCGATCCCTGCCTAGCGGGGGGGCTTACGAGCAGTACTTC. Its protein is CASSRSLPSGGAYEQYF. The chain couples TRBV4-2 to TRBJ2-7, with 12 nucleotides matching TRBD2. Germline-derived CDR1 and CDR2 are LGHNA and YNFKEQ. V shed 4 bases and J 4 bases; nucleotides not matched to a gene: 11. The CDR3 spans 17 residues.